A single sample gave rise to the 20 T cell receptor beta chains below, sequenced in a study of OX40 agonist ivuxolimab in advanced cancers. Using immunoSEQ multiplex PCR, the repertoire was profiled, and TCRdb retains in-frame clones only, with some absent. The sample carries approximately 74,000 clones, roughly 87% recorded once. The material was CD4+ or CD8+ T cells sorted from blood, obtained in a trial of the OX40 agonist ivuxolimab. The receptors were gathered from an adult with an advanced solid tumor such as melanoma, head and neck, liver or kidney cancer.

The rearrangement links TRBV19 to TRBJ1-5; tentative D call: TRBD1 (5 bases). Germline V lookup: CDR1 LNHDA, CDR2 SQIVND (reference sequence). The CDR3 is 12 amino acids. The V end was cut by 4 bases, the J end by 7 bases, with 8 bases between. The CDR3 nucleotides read TGTGCCAGTAGTAGGGGGGAGCAGCCCCAGCATTTT. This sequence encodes CASSRGEQPQHF.

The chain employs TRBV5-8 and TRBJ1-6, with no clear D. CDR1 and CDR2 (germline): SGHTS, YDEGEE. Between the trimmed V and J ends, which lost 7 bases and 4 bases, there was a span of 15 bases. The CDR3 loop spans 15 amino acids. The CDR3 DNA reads TGTGCCAGCCCCGGGCGGCCGGGGTATAATTCACCCCTCCACTTT. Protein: CASPGRPGYNSPLHF.

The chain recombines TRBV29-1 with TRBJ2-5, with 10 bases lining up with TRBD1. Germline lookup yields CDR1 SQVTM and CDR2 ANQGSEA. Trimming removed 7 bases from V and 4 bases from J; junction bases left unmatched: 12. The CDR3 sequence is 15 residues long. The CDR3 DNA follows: TGCAGCGCCGGGAGGGGGACAGGGGCCGGAGAGACCCAGTACTTC. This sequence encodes CSAGRGTGAGETQYF.

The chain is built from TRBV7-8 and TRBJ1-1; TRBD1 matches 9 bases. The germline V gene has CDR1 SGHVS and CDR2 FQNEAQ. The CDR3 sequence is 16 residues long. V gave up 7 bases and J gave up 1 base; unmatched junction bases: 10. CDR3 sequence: CASTQTGGARNTEAFF. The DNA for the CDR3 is TGTGCCAGCACGCAAACAGGGGGCGCAAGGAACACTGAAGCTTTCTTT.

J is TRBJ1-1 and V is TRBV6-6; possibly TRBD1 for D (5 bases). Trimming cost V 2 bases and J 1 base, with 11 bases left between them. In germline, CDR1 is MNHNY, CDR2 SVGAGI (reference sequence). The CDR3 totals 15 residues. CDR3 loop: CASSYMWTTNTEAFF. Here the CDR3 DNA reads TGTGCCAGCAGTTACATGTGGACAACGAACACTGAAGCTTTCTTT.

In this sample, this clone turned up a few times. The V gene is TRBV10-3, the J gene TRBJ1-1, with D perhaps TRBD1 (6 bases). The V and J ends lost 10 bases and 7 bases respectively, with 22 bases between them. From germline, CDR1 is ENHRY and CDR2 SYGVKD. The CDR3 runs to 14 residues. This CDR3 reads CASHPNVQGLEAFF. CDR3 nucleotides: TGTGCCAGCCATCCAAACGTACAGGGACTTGAAGCTTTCTTT.

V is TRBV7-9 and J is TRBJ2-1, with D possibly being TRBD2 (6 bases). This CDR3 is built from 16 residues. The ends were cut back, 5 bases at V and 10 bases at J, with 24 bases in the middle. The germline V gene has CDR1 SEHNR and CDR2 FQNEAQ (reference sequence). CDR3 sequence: CASSPTGTFLGDEQFF. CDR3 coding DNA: TGTGCCAGCAGCCCGACCGGGACTTTTCTCGGTGACGAGCAGTTCTTC.

The CDR3, as DNA: TGTGCCAGCAGCCCAAGAGAGAATCAGCCCCAGCATTTT. Its protein product is CASSPRENQPQHF. This chain connects TRBV6-4 to TRBJ1-5; D is unclear. CDR1 is MRHNA, CDR2 SNTAGT, per germline. The CDR3 is made up of 13 amino acids. Trimming cost V 6 bases and J 4 bases, with 10 bases left between them.

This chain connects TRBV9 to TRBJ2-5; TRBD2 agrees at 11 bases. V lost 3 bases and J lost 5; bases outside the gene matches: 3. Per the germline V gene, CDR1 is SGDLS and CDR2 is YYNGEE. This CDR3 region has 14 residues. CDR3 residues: CASSELAGVETQYF. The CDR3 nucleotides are TGTGCCAGCAGCGAACTAGCGGGAGTGGAGACCCAGTACTTC.

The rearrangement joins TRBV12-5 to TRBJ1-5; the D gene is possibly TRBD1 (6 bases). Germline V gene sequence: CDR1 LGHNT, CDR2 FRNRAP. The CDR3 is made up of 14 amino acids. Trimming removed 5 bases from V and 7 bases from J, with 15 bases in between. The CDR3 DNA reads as TGTGCTAGTGGTGGGTCAGGGGTAAAACAGCCCCAGCATTTT. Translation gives CASGGSGVKQPQHF. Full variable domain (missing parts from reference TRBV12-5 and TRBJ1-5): DARVTQTPRHKVTEMGQEVTMRCQPILGHNTVFWYRQTMMQGLELLAYFRNRAPLDDSGMPKDRFSAEMPDATLATLKIQPSEPRDSAVYFCASGGSGVKQPQHFGDGTRLSIL.

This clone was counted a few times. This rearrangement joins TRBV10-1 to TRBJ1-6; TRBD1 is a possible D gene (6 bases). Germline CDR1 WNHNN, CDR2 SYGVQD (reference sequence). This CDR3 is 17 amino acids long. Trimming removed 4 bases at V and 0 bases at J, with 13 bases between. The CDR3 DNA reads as TGCGCCAGCAGTGCCCGGGACATGGGCTCCTATAATTCACCCCTCCACTTT. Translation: CASSARDMGSYNSPLHF.

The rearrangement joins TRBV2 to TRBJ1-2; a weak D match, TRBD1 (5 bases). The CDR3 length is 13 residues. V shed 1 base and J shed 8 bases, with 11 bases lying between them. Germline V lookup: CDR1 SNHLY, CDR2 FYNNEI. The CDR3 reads CASSEGRERGYTF. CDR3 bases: TGTGCCAGCAGTGAAGGCAGGGAAAGGGGCTACACCTTC.

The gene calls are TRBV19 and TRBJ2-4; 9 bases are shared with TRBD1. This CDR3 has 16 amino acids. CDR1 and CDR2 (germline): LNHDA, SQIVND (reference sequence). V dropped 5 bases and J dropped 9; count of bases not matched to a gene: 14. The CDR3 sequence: CASSAVGTGNAGIQYF. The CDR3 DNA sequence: TGTGCCAGTAGTGCCGTCGGGACAGGGAACGCGGGCATTCAGTACTTC.

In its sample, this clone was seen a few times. The CDR3 is CASGLDIDQPQHF. CDR3 DNA: TGTGCTAGTGGTCTCGACATTGATCAGCCCCAGCATTTT. The V and J genes are TRBV12-5 and TRBJ1-5; no clear D gene. Germline CDR1 LGHNT, CDR2 FRNRAP. CDR3 length equals 13 residues. With 5 bases removed from V and 5 bases from J, the gap between germline ends came to 10 bases.

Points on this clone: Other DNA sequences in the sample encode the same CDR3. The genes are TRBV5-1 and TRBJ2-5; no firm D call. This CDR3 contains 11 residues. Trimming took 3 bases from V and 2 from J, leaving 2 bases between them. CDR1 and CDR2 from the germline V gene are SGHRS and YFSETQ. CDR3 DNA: TGCGCCAGCAGCTCACAAGAGACCCAGTACTTC. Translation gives CASSSQETQYF.

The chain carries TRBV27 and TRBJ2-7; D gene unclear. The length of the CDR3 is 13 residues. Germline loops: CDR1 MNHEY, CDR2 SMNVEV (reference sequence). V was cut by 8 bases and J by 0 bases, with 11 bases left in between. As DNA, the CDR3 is TGTGCCAGCGCCCCGTTGAGCTCCTACGAGCAGTACTTC. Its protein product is CASAPLSSYEQYF.

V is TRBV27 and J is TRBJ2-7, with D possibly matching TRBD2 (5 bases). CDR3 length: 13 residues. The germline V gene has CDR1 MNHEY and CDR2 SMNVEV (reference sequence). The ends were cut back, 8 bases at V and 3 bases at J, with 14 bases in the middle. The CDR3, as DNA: TGTGCCAGCGGCGGGCCCCGACTCTACGAGCAGTACTTC. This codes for CASGGPRLYEQYF.

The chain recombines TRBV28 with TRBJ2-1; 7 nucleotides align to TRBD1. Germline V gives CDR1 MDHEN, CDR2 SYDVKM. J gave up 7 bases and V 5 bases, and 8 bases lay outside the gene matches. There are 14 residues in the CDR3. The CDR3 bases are TGTGCCAGCAGTACCACGACAGGGTGGAATGAGCAGTTCTTC. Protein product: CASSTTTGWNEQFF.

The CDR3 spells CASSPQQGVRGNQPQHF. CDR3 bases: TGCGCCAGCAGCCCCCAACAGGGGGTCAGGGGCAATCAGCCCCAGCATTTT. The chain carries TRBV4-1 and TRBJ1-5; 8 bases match TRBD1. V lost 4 bases to trimming and J lost 2 bases; unmatched junction nucleotides: 10. The CDR3 sequence is 17 residues long. Germline CDR1 and CDR2: MGHRA and YSYEKL.

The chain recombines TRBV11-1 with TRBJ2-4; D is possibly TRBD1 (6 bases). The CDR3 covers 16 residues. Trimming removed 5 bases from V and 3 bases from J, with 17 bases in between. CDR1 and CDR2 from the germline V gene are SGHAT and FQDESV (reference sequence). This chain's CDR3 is CASSQTGRGGKNIQYF. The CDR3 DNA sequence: TGTGCCAGCAGCCAAACGGGCAGGGGTGGCAAAAACATTCAGTACTTC. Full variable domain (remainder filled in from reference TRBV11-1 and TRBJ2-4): EAEVAQSPRYKITEKSQAVAFWCDPISGHATLYWYRQILGQGPELLVQFQDESVVDDSQLPKDRFSAERLKGVDSTLKIQPAELGDSAMYLCASSQTGRGGKNIQYFGAGTRLSVL.